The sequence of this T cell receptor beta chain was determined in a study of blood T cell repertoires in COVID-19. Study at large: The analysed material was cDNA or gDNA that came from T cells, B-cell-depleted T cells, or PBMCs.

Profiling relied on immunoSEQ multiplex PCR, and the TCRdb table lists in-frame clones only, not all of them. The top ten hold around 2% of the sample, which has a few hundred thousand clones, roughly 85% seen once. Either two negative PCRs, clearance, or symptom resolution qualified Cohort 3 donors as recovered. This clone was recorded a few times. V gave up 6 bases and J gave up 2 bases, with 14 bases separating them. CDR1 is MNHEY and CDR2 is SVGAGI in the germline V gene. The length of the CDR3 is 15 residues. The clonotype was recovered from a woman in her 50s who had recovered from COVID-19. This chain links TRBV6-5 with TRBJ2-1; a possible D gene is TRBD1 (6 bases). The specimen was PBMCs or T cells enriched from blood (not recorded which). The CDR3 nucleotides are TGTGCCAGCAGGGGGGCGGAAAGCCCCTACAATGAGCAGTTCTTC. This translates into CASRGAESPYNEQFF.